The 7 T cell receptor beta chains below all came from one sample that was sequenced in a study of beta chain features in type 1 diabetes. The entirety of the isolated RNA underwent reverse transcription, so expressed TCRB transcripts were sequenced. TCRdb's table, derived via immunoSEQ multiplex PCR, lists solely in-frame clones and lacks some. The sample contains around 200,000 clones, approximately 13% of which appear only once. The sequenced sample was central memory CD4+ T cells from blood. The receptors here all came from a woman aged 18-30 years in good health.

This clone was observed a few times. This chain uses TRBV29-1 with TRBJ2-1; TRBD2 matches 9 bases. Germline CDR1 is SQVTM and CDR2 is ANQGSEA. V lost 6 bases and J lost 2; bases outside the gene matches: 2. CDR3 size: 13 residues. In DNA form, the CDR3 reads TGCAGCGTGACTAGCGGCCCCTACAATGAGCAGTTCTTC. Amino acid sequence: CSVTSGPYNEQFF.

This clone came up a few times. The V gene is TRBV5-1, the J gene TRBJ1-1, with TRBD1 matching over 9 bases. CDR1 is SGHRS and CDR2 is YFSETQ in the germline V gene. V lost 4 bases, J lost 3 bases, and 7 bases stayed unmatched. The CDR3 runs to 15 residues. The CDR3 sequence is CASSTLTGGDTEAFF. Here the CDR3 DNA reads TGCGCCAGCAGCACCCTGACAGGGGGGGACACTGAAGCTTTCTTT. Combining the CDR3 with reference TRBV5-1 and TRBJ1-1 gives the whole variable domain KAGVTQTPRYLIKTRGQQVTLSCSPISGHRSVSWYQQTPGQGLQFLFEYFSETQRNKGNFPGRFSGRQFSNSRSEMNVSTLELGDSALYLCASSTLTGGDTEAFFGQGTRLTVV.

This clone was observed a few times. The chain couples TRBV18 to TRBJ2-1, with 15 nucleotides matching TRBD2. The V segment lost 5 bases and the J segment 7 bases; nucleotides outside the gene matches: 3. Germline CDR1 KGHSH, CDR2 LQKENI. This CDR3 spans 15 amino acids. The CDR3 reads CASSTGTSGRNEQFF. The CDR3 DNA sequence: TGTGCCAGCTCAACCGGGACTAGCGGGAGGAATGAGCAGTTCTTC.

This clone showed up many times. This chain uses TRBV12-2 with TRBJ2-7; the table gives TRBD2 as D, unverified against the DNA. TRBV12-2 is recorded as a pseudogene. This CDR3 contains 16 residues. In DNA, the CDR3 is TGTGCAAGTCGCCCCCAGGGCGGGAGTAGTTGCTACGAGCAGTACTTC. It translates to CASRPQGGSSCYEQYF.

V usage is TRBV28 and J usage is TRBJ2-3; TRBD1 matches 8 bases. This CDR3 comprises 13 residues. In germline, CDR1 is MDHEN, CDR2 SYDVKM. J was trimmed by 2 bases and V by 11 bases; bases with no gene match: 6. In DNA form, the CDR3 reads TGTGCCGCAGGGGGCAGGGCCACAGATACGCAGTATTTT. Protein sequence: CAAGGRATDTQYF.

This chain links TRBV6-5 with TRBJ2-6; unclear D gene. The CDR3 contains 15 residues. Trimming removed 7 bases at V and 0 bases at J, with 10 bases between. CDR1 and CDR2 from the germline V gene are MNHEY and SVGAGI. As DNA, the CDR3 is TGTGCCAGCATGCGCCATAACTCTGGGGCCAACGTCCTGACTTTC. Its protein is CASMRHNSGANVLTF.

In this sample, this clone turned up a few times. V usage is TRBV7-9 and J usage is TRBJ2-7, with D unclear. V was pared by 2 bases and J by 6 bases, with 8 bases between. The CDR3 covers 12 residues. In germline, CDR1 is SEHNR, CDR2 FQNEAQ (reference sequence). CDR3 DNA sequence: TGTGCCAGCAGCTTAATTTCTCGCGAGCAGTACTTC. Protein: CASSLISREQYF. The full variable domain, in which reference TRBV7-9 and TRBJ2-7 provide the parts outside the CDR3, is DTGVSQNPRHKITKRGQNVTFRCDPISEHNRLYWYRQTLGQGPEFLTYFQNEAQLEKSRLLSDRFSAERPKGSFSTLEIQRTEQGDSAMYLCASSLISREQYFGPGTRLTVT.